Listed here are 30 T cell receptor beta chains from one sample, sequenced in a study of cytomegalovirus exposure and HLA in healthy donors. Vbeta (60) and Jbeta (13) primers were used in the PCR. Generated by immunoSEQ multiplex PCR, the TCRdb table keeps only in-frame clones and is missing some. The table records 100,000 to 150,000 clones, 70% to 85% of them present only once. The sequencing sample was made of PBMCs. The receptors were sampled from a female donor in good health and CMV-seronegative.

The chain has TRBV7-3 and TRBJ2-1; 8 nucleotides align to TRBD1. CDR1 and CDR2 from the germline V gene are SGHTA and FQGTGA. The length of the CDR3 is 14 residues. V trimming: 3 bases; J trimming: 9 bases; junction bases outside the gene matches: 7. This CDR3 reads CASSLSQGAFEQFF. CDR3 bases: TGTGCCAGCAGCTTGTCCCAGGGGGCGTTTGAGCAGTTCTTC.

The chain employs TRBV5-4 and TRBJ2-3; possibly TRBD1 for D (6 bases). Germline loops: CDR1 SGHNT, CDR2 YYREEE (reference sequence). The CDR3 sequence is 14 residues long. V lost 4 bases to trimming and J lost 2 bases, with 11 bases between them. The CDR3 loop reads CASSEGTHTDTQYF. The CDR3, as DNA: TGTGCCAGCAGCGAGGGGACACACACAGATACGCAGTATTTT.

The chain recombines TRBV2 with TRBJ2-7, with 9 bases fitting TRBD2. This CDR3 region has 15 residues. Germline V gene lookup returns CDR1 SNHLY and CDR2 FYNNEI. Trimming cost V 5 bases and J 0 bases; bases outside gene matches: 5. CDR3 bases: TGTGCCAGCAGTACTAGCGGGTTGCCCTCCTACGAGCAGTACTTC. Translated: CASSTSGLPSYEQYF.

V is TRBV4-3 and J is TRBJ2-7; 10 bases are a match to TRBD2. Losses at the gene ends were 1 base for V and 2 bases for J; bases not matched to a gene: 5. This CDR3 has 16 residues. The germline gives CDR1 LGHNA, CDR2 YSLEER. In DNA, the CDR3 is TGCGCCAGCAGCCAAGGGCTAGCGGGAGCAACCTACGAGCAGTACTTC. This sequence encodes CASSQGLAGATYEQYF.

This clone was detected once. CDR3 sequence reads: CASSGRAYPNEQYF. CDR3 bases: TGTGCCAGCAGTGGGAGGGCCTATCCCAACGAGCAGTACTTC. The chain is built from TRBV6-1 and TRBJ2-7; TRBD2 might be the D (6 bases). The V and J ends lost 4 bases and 5 bases respectively, with 15 bases between them. The CDR3 runs to 14 residues. Per germline, CDR1 MNHNS and CDR2 SASEGT.

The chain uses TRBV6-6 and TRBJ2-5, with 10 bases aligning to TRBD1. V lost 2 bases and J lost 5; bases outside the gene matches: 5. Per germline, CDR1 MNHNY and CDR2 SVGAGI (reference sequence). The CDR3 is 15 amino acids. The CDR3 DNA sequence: TGTGCCAGCAGTTACACGGACAGGGGGGAGGAGACCCAGTACTTC. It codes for CASSYTDRGEETQYF.

The DNA for the CDR3 is TGTGCCAGCAGGGCGACAGGGGTAAATTCACCCCTCCACTTT. Translation gives CASRATGVNSPLHF. This chain connects TRBV4-2 to TRBJ1-6; the match to TRBD1 covers 8 bases. This CDR3 is 14 amino acids long. J gave up 7 bases and V 6 bases, and 5 bases lay outside the gene matches. Germline V gene data show CDR1 as LGHNA and CDR2 as YNFKEQ.

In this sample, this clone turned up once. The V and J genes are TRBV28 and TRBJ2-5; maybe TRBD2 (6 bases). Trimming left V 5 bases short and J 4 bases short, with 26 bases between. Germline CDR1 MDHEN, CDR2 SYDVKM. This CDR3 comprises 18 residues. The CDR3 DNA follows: TGTGCCAGCAGTCCGGCCGGACTACCCTTTGAGGGGCGAGAGACCCAGTACTTC. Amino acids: CASSPAGLPFEGRETQYF.

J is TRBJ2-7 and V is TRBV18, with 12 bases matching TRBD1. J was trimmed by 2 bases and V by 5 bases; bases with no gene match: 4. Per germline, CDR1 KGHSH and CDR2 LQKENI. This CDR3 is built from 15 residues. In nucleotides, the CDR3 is TGTGCCAGCTCAGCCGGGACAGGGGGCCCCTACGAGCAGTACTTC. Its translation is CASSAGTGGPYEQYF.

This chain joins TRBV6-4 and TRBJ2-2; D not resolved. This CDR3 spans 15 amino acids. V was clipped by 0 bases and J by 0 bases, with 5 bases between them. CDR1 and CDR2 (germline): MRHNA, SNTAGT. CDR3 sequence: CASSDSVTNTGELFF. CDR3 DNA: TGTGCCAGCAGTGACTCTGTTACGAACACCGGGGAGCTGTTTTTT.

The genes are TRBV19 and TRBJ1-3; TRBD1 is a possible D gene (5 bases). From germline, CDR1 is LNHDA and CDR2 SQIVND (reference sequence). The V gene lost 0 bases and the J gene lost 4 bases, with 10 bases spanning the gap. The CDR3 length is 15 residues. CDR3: CASSIDRVRGNTIYF. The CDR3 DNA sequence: TGTGCCAGTAGTATAGACAGGGTGCGCGGAAACACCATATATTTT.

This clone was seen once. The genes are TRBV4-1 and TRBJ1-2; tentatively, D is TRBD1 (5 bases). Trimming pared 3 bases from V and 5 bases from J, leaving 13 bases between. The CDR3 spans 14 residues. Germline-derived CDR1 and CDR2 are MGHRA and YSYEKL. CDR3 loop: CASSQPGLRYGYTF. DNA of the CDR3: TGCGCCAGCAGCCAGCCGGGACTGAGATATGGCTACACCTTC.

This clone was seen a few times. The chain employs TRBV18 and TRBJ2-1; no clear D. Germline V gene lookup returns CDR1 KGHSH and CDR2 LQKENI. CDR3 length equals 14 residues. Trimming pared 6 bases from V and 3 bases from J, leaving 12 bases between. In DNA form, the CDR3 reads TGTGCCAGCTCGGTCTCGCGGATCTACAATGAGCAGTTCTTC. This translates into CASSVSRIYNEQFF.

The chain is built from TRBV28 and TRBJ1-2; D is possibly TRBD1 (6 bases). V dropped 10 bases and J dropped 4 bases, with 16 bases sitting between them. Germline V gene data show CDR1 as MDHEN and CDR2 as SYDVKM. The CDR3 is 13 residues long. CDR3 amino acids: CATLIQGTYGYTF. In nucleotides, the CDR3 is TGTGCCACCCTGATACAGGGAACCTATGGCTACACCTTC.

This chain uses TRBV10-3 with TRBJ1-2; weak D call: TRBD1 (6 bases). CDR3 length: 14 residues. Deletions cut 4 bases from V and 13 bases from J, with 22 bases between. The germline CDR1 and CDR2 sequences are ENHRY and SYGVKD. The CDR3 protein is CAISVSLPQGGCTF. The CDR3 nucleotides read TGTGCCATCAGTGTCAGTTTACCACAGGGTGGGTGCACCTTC.

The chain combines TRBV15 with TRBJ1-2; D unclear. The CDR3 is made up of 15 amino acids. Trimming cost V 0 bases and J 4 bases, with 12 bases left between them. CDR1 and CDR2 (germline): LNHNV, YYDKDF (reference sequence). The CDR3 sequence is CATSRDEGAGYGYTF. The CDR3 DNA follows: TGTGCCACCAGCAGAGATGAGGGTGCTGGCTATGGCTACACCTTC. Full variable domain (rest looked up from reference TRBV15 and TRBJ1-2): DAMVIQNPRYQVTQFGKPVTLSCSQTLNHNVMYWYQQKSSQAPKLLFHYYDKDFNNEADTPDNFQSRRPNTSFCFLDIRSPGLGDTAMYLCATSRDEGAGYGYTFGSGTRLTVV.

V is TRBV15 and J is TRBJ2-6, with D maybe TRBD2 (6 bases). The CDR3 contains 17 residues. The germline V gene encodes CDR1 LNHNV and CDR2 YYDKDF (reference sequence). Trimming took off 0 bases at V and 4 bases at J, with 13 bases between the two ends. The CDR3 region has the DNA TGTGCCACCAGCAGAGATCAGGAGGGTCTGGGGGCCAACGTCCTGACTTTC. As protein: CATSRDQEGLGANVLTF.

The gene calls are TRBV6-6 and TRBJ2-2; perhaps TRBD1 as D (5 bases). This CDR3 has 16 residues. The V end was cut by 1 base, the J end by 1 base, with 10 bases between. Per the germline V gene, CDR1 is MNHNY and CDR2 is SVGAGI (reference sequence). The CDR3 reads CASSYLGGQNTGELFF. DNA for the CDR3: TGTGCCAGCAGTTACTTAGGCGGACAGAACACCGGGGAGCTGTTTTTT.

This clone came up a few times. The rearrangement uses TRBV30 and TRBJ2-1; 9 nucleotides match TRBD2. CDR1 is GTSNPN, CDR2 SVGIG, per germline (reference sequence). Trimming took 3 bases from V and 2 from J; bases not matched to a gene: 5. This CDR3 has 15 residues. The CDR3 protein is CAWRWASGAYNEQFF. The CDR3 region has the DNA TGTGCCTGGAGATGGGCTAGCGGGGCCTACAATGAGCAGTTCTTC.

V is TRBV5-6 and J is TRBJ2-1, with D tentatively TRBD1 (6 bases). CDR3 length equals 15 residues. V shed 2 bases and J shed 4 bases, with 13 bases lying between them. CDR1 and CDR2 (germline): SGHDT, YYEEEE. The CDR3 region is CASSFRQGLYNEQFF. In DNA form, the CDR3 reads TGTGCCAGCAGCTTCCGGCAGGGGCTTTACAATGAGCAGTTCTTC.

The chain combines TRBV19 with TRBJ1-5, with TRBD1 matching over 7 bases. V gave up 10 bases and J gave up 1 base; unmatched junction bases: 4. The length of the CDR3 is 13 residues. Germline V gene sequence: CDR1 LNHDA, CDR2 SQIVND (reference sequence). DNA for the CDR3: TGTGCCACTTGGGACAGCAGCAATCAGCCCCAGCATTTT. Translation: CATWDSSNQPQHF.

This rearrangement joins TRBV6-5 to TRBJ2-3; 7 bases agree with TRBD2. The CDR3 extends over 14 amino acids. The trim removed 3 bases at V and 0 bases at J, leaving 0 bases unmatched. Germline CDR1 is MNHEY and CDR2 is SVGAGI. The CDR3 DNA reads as TGTGCCAGCAGTTATAGCGGGAGCACAGATACGCAGTATTTT. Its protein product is CASSYSGSTDTQYF.

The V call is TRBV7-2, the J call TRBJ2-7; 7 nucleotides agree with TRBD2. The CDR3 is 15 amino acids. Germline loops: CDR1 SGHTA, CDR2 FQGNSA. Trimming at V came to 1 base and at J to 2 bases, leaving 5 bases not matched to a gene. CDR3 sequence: CASSLVPRETYEQYF. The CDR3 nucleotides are TGTGCCAGCAGCTTAGTTCCGCGGGAGACCTACGAGCAGTACTTC.

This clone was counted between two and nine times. CDR3 sequence: CASSLASQGRDEQFF. In nucleotides, the CDR3 is TGTGCCAGCAGCTTAGCTAGCCAGGGAAGAGATGAGCAGTTCTTC. The J gene is TRBJ2-1, the V gene TRBV7-2; perhaps TRBD1 as D (5 bases). V was pared by 0 bases and J by 8 bases, with 14 bases between. The CDR3 totals 15 residues. Germline values: CDR1 SGHTA, CDR2 FQGNSA.

The chain's CDR3 is CASSSIAEPRPDTQYF. In DNA, the CDR3 is TGTGCCAGCAGCTCGATAGCGGAACCCCGCCCAGATACGCAGTATTTT. This chain connects TRBV7-3 to TRBJ2-3, with D maybe TRBD2 (6 bases). Germline lookup yields CDR1 SGHTA and CDR2 FQGTGA. Trimming took off 4 bases at V and 4 bases at J, with 18 bases between the two ends. This CDR3 region has 16 residues.

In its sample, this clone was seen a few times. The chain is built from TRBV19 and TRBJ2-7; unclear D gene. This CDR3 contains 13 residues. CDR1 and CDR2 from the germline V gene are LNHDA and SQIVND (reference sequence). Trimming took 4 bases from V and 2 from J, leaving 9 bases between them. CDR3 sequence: CASSSYGAYEQYF. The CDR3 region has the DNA TGTGCCAGTAGTAGTTACGGTGCCTACGAGCAGTACTTC. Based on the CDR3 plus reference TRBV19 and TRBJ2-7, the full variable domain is DGGITQSPKYLFRKEGQNVTLSCEQNLNHDAMYWYRQDPGQGLRLIYYSQIVNDFQKGDIAEGYSVSREKKESFPLTVTSAQKNPTAFYLCASSSYGAYEQYFGPGTRLTVT.

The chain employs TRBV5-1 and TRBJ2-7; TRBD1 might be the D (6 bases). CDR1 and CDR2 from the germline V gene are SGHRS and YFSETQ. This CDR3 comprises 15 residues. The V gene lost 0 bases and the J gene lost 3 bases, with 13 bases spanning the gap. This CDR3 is CASSLEGVFDYEQYF. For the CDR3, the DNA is TGCGCCAGCAGCTTGGAGGGGGTTTTTGACTACGAGCAGTACTTC. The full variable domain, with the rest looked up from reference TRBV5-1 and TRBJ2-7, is KAGVTQTPRYLIKTRGQQVTLSCSPISGHRSVSWYQQTPGQGLQFLFEYFSETQRNKGNFPGRFSGRQFSNSRSEMNVSTLELGDSALYLCASSLEGVFDYEQYFGPGTRLTVT.

Written as DNA, the CDR3 is TGTGCCAGCAGCTCCTTAGCGGGAGGACCCGACAATGAGCAGTTCTTC. Encoded protein: CASSSLAGGPDNEQFF. The V gene is TRBV11-3, the J gene TRBJ2-1; 10 nucleotides agree with TRBD2. Trimming took 4 bases from V and 5 from J; bases not matched to a gene: 8. Germline values: CDR1 SGHNT, CDR2 YENEEA. CDR3 length: 16 residues.

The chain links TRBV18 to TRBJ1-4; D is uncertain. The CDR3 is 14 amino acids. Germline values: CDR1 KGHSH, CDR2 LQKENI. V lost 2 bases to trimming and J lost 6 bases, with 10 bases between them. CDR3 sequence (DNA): TGTGCCAGCTCACCAGTAAGCGCGGATGAAAAACTGTTTTTT. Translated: CASSPVSADEKLFF.

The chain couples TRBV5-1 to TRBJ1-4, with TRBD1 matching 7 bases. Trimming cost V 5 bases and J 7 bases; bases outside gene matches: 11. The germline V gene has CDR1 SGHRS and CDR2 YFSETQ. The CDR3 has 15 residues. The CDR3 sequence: CASSPGTVGREKLFF. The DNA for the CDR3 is TGCGCCAGCAGTCCTGGGACAGTGGGGCGTGAAAAACTGTTTTTT.